A selection of T cell receptor beta chains follows, all from one sample in a study of blood T cell dynamics during melanoma immunotherapy. The protocol was immunoSEQ multiplex PCR, while the TCRdb copy is restricted to in-frame clones and leaves out a portion. The table has more than 9,500 clones, 85% to 90% seen once. Sequencing was performed on blood, taken from a patient treated with checkpoint blockade. These receptors originate from a human donor with melanoma. Each CDR3 is given with its conserved first and last residue. D genes are given only for firm matches. Expanded clones are given a class, and other clones once, few, many or no size at all.

.	TRBV5-1	TRBJ1-2	.	TGCGCCAGCAGCTTGGATCCGGGACCGAATGGCTACACCTTC	CASSLDPGPNGYTF
.	TRBV5-1	TRBJ2-5	.	TGCGCCAGCAGCTCGACAATACCGCAAGAGACCCAGTACTTC	CASSSTIPQETQYF
TRBD1	TRBV15	TRBJ2-6	.	TGTGCCACCAGCAGAAGACAGGGGAACCTGACTTTC	CATSRRQGNLTF
.	TRBV10-3	TRBJ1-4	.	TGTGCCACCATGACGGACGCAACTAATGAAAAACTGTTTTTT	CATMTDATNEKLFF
TRBD1	TRBV18	TRBJ2-2	.	TGTGCCAGCTCACCACCAGCCGGGACAGGGGGCGGGGAGCTGTTTTTT	CASSPPAGTGGGELFF
.	TRBV19	TRBJ2-6	.	TGTGCCAGTAGTAGCCCCTTGTACACTGGGGCCAACGTCCTGACTTTC	CASSSPLYTGANVLTF
.	TRBV10-3	TRBJ1-3	.	TGTGCCATCAGGGACAGCTCTGGAAACACCATATATTTT	CAIRDSSGNTIYF
.	TRBV15	TRBJ1-5	.	TGTGCCACCAGCAGAAGGGTCGGGGGCAATCAGCCCCAGCATTTT	CATSRRVGGNQPQHF
.	TRBV9	TRBJ2-7	.	TGTGCCAGCAGCCTTCACGGAGTGGGAGACTCCTACGAGCAGTACTTC	CASSLHGVGDSYEQYF
.	TRBV18	TRBJ1-5	few	TGTGCCAGCTCACCACAGGGGGGAAATAGCAATCAGCCCCAGCATTTT	CASSPQGGNSNQPQHF
.	TRBV14	TRBJ2-1	.	TGTGCCAGCAGCCGCGGGACATACAATGAGCAGTTCTTC	CASSRGTYNEQFF
.	TRBV9	TRBJ2-2	.	TGTGCCAGCAGCGTAGATGGCAGGCCCTACACCGGGGAGCTGTTTTTT	CASSVDGRPYTGELFF
.	TRBV12-5	TRBJ1-1	.	TGTGCTAGTGGTTCCCTACTCGCAGCAACACCGGGACGAGCTTTCTTT	CASGSLLAATPGRAFF
.	TRBV14	TRBJ2-1	.	TGTGCCAGCAGCCAAGATGGATGGGATGAGCAGTTCTTC	CASSQDGWDEQFF
TRBD1	TRBV5-1	TRBJ1-3	.	TGCGCCAGCAGCCCGACAGGGGGAAACACCATATATTTT	CASSPTGGNTIYF
.	TRBV9	TRBJ1-1	few	TGTGCCAGCAGCCCACCGCAAATACTGAACACTGAAGCTTTCTTT	CASSPPQILNTEAFF
.	TRBV11-3	TRBJ1-3	.	TGTGCCAGCAGCCCCGACAGTCACTCTGGAAACACCATATATTTT	CASSPDSHSGNTIYF
TRBD1	TRBV11-2	TRBJ2-1	once	TGTGCCAGCAGTCGGGACAGGGAGGCAAATGAGCAGTTCTTC	CASSRDREANEQFF
.	TRBV9	TRBJ1-2	.	TGTGCCAGCAGCGTAGGGCAGTATGGCTACACCTTC	CASSVGQYGYTF
.	TRBV2	TRBJ1-1	once	TGTGCCAGCAGTGAAGGTAGGAGGACTGAAGCTTTCTTT	CASSEGRRTEAFF
.	TRBV5-1	TRBJ2-7	.	TGCGCCAGCAGCTCGGGGAGTTCTGCCGCCCTAGTTCAGCAGTACTTC	CASSSGSSAALVQQYF
TRBD1	TRBV2	TRBJ1-5	.	TGTGCCAGCAGTGATTGGGACAGTTCCTTTTCGCCCCAGCATTTT	CASSDWDSSFSPQHF
.	TRBV5-4	TRBJ2-5	.	TGTGCCAGCAGCTTGGCGTGGCAGCAAGAGACCCAGTACTTC	CASSLAWQQETQYF
.	TRBV7-9	TRBJ1-2	few	TGTGCCAGCAGCCAACTCGGACGGCCTGGGGGTGGCTACACCTTC	CASSQLGRPGGGYTF
.	TRBV28	TRBJ2-4	.	TGTGCCAGCAGCGCACACCCTTCCTTAGCCAAAAACATTCAGTACTTC	CASSAHPSLAKNIQYF
TRBD1	TRBV11-2	TRBJ1-1	.	TGTGCCAGCAGCCCTGGACAGGGAGTGACTGAAGCTTTCTTT	CASSPGQGVTEAFF
TRBD1	TRBV6-6	TRBJ1-5	once	TGTGCCAGCAGTCATCAACCGGGACAGGGATATCAGCCCCAGCATTTT	CASSHQPGQGYQPQHF
TRBD2	TRBV9	TRBJ2-3	.	TGTGCCAGCAGCGGCCTCCTCGCGGGAGGGGGCACAGATACGCAGTATTTT	CASSGLLAGGGTDTQYF
.	TRBV2	TRBJ2-7	.	TGTGCCAGCCCCGCAGGAGAGACGGACGAGCAGTACTTC	CASPAGETDEQYF
TRBD1	TRBV6-1	TRBJ1-1	.	TGTGCCAGCGAGAGGGACAGGGGGAACACTGAAGCTTTCTTT	CASERDRGNTEAFF
TRBD1	TRBV15	TRBJ1-3	.	TGTGCCACCAGCAGATCCCAGGGGGCAAACACCATATATTTT	CATSRSQGANTIYF
.	TRBV7-9	TRBJ2-3	.	TGTGCCAGCAGCTTAGCGGGCGCTTTGGTAGATACGCAGTATTTT	CASSLAGALVDTQYF
.	TRBV19	TRBJ1-2	.	TGTGCCAGTACCATGACAGCGGCATCTCTTTATGGCTACACCTTC	CASTMTAASLYGYTF
TRBD1	TRBV30	TRBJ1-2	.	TGTGCCTGGATGTCCAGGGGGGATGGCTACACCTTC	CAWMSRGDGYTF
.	TRBV20-1	TRBJ2-1	.	TGCAGTGCGAGCCAAAACAATGAGCAGTTCTTC	CSASQNNEQFF
TRBD2	TRBV5-1	TRBJ2-1	.	TGCGCCAGCAGCTTGGTGGCGGGGGGGCAGGATGAGCAGTTCTTC	CASSLVAGGQDEQFF
TRBD2	TRBV4-1	TRBJ2-1	.	TGCGCCAGCAGCCTGGGACTAGCGGGAGGGAGCTCCTACAATGAGCAGTTCTTC	CASSLGLAGGSSYNEQFF
.	TRBV30	TRBJ1-5	.	TGTGCCTGGAGTAGGCAGGTGGAACAGCCCCAGCATTTT	CAWSRQVEQPQHF
.	TRBV9	TRBJ1-1	.	TGTGCCAGCAGCCCACAGGGTCGGACTGAAGCTTTCTTT	CASSPQGRTEAFF
.	TRBV30	TRBJ1-1	.	TGTGCCTGGGACGGAGGGGGGGGAGGGACTGAAGCTTTCTTT	CAWDGGGGGTEAFF
TRBD2	TRBV18	TRBJ2-7	few	TGTGCCAGCTCACCTGCATGGACTAGCGGGACGATCTACGAGCAGTACTTC	CASSPAWTSGTIYEQYF
TRBD2	TRBV19	TRBJ2-3	.	TGTGCCAGTAGTACCGGGACTAGCGTTAGGTCAGATACGCAGTATTTT	CASSTGTSVRSDTQYF
.	TRBV20-1	TRBJ2-7	.	TGCAGTGCTTACACCTCCTACGAGCAGTACTTC	CSAYTSYEQYF
TRBD2	TRBV2	TRBJ2-7	.	TGTGCCAGCAGTGTGGAGGCCTTCATGCGGGACTCAGCGAGGGAGGGAGAGCAGTACTTC	CASSVEAFMRDSAREGEQYF
.	TRBV30	TRBJ1-6	.	TGTGCCTGGAGTGTACAACAGGGAGGGAATAATTCACCCCTCCACTTT	CAWSVQQGGNNSPLHF
TRBD1	TRBV7-6	TRBJ1-6	once	TGTGCCAGCACCTCGACAGGGGCCCATAATTCACCCCTCCACTTT	CASTSTGAHNSPLHF
TRBD1	TRBV18	TRBJ2-7	.	TGTGCCAGCTCAGAAAGGGACAGGGTCTACGAGCAGTACTTC	CASSERDRVYEQYF
.	TRBV7-8	TRBJ1-1	.	TGTGCCAGCAGCTCCCAATACATGAACACTGAAGCTTTCTTT	CASSSQYMNTEAFF
.	TRBV9	TRBJ1-1	.	TGTGCCAGCAGCGCCGTCGGGCCGAACACTGAAGCTTTCTTT	CASSAVGPNTEAFF
TRBD2	TRBV5-4	TRBJ2-7	.	TGTGCCAGCAGCCCGCCGGGACTAGCGGGCGAGCAGTACTTC	CASSPPGLAGEQYF
.	TRBV19	TRBJ1-5	.	TGTGCCAGTAGTATGGGGGGGCTTCCACAGCAGCCCCAGCATTTT	CASSMGGLPQQPQHF
TRBD2	TRBV6-4	TRBJ2-1	.	TGTGCCAGCAGTGACTCGACTAGCGGAGACAATGAGCAGTTCTTC	CASSDSTSGDNEQFF
TRBD2	TRBV9	TRBJ2-5	.	TGTGCCAGCAGCGTGAGCGGGATTGGTGAGACCCAGTACTTC	CASSVSGIGETQYF
.	TRBV7-2	TRBJ2-3	.	TGTGCCAGCAGCTTAGGAGGGTGGTCCGGGGCAGATACGCAGTATTTT	CASSLGGWSGADTQYF